A selection of T cell receptor beta chains follows, all from one sample in a study of blood T cell repertoires in COVID-19. Assay: immunoSEQ multiplex PCR; the TCRdb copy retains only in-frame clones and omits some. The table records a few hundred thousand clones, approximately 89% of them present only once. Sequencing input: peripheral blood. Receptors originate from a woman aged 25-40 years with COVID-19, enrolled during active disease. CDR3s include the opening cysteine and the closing phenylalanine or tryptophan. A D gene is named only where the DNA matches it firmly. Not every row has a clone size; where given, it reads once, few, many or a size class.

d_gene	v_gene	j_gene	abundance	CDR3nt	CDR3aa
TRBD2	TRBV5-1	TRBJ2-1	.	TGCGCCAGCAGCCGGACTAGCGGCACCTACAATGAGCAGTTCTTC	CASSRTSGTYNEQFF
.	TRBV2	TRBJ2-7	.	TGTGCCAGCAGTGGAGTCGGGAAAAGCTCCTACGAGCAGTACTTC	CASSGVGKSSYEQYF
.	TRBV19	TRBJ1-1	.	TGTGCCAGTAGTAAGGGGGTCCCCTACGGTGAAGCTTTCTTT	CASSKGVPYGEAFF
TRBD2	TRBV7-2	TRBJ2-1	.	TGTGCCAGCAGCTCTTGGACTAGCGGGAGAAGTGAGCAGTTCTTC	CASSSWTSGRSEQFF
.	TRBV3-1/TRBV3-2	TRBJ1-6	.	TGTGCCAGCAGCCAACAATTCCGGAATTCACCCCTCCACTTT	CASSQQFRNSPLHF
TRBD1	TRBV29-1	TRBJ2-1	.	TGCAGCGTCGCACTTTTAGGACAGGGAATTGAAAGCTCCTACAATGAGCAGTTCTTC	CSVALLGQGIESSYNEQFF
.	TRBV19	TRBJ2-2	.	TGTGCCAGTAGTATGTCTGGGCCCGGGGAGCTGTTTTTT	CASSMSGPGELFF
.	TRBV29-1	TRBJ1-2	.	TGCAGCGTTGAAGAATGGTCAGGGAAGTATGGCTACACCTTC	CSVEEWSGKYGYTF
TRBD1	TRBV7-9	TRBJ2-1	.	TGTGCCAGCAGCTCCCCCGGGACAGGGGTCAATGAGCAGTTCTTC	CASSSPGTGVNEQFF
TRBD2	TRBV27	TRBJ2-7	.	TGTGCCAGCAGTTCACTAGCGGGAGCCTACGAGCAGTACTTC	CASSSLAGAYEQYF
.	TRBV4-3	TRBJ1-3	.	TGCGCCAGCAGCCAAGATTTGCTACCCTCTGGAAACACCATATATTTT	CASSQDLLPSGNTIYF
TRBD2	TRBV19	TRBJ2-5	.	TGTGCCACCTCATCTAGCGGGAGGCAAGAGACCCAGTACTTC	CATSSSGRQETQYF
.	TRBV4-2	TRBJ1-2	.	TGTGCCAGCAGCCAAGGGCGGCAGGGGTGGAACTATGGCTACACCTTC	CASSQGRQGWNYGYTF
.	TRBV9	TRBJ2-5	.	TGTGCCAGCAGCGTAGGGGCAGGCCAAGAGACCCAGTACTTC	CASSVGAGQETQYF
.	TRBV27	TRBJ2-7	.	TGTGCCAGCAGTTTCGGGTTCTCCTACGAGCAGTACTTC	CASSFGFSYEQYF
.	TRBV27	TRBJ2-1	.	TGTGCCAGCAGTTCCCCCTTTAGGGGGAATGAGCAGTTCTTC	CASSSPFRGNEQFF
TRBD1	TRBV7-6	TRBJ2-3	.	TGTGCCAGCAGCCCACGACAGGGTAATTTCAGGGATACGCAGTATTTT	CASSPRQGNFRDTQYF
.	TRBV6-1	TRBJ1-2	.	TGTGCCAGCAGTGAAGAACAGGCCTATGGCTACACCTTC	CASSEEQAYGYTF
TRBD2	TRBV5-6	TRBJ2-2	.	TGTGCCAGCAGTCGTACTAGCGGGAGAGGGACCGGGGAGCTGTTTTTT	CASSRTSGRGTGELFF
.	TRBV7-3	TRBJ2-2	.	TGTGCCAGCAGCTTAGCGGCCCGGAGAGGGGAGCTGTTTTTT	CASSLAARRGELFF
TRBD2	TRBV7-9	TRBJ2-3	.	TGTGCCACTACCGGGACTAGGGCCACAGATACGCAGTATTTT	CATTGTRATDTQYF
TRBD1	TRBV7-6	TRBJ2-7	.	TGTGCCAGCAGCGTTACAGGGGGCGGGATCCTCTACGAGCAGTACTTC	CASSVTGGGILYEQYF
.	TRBV3-1/TRBV3-2	TRBJ1-2	.	TGTGCCAGCAGCCAGGGCGGGGGGGGCTACACCTTC	CASSQGGGGYTF
.	TRBV6-5	TRBJ2-5	few	TGTGCCAGCAGGGGCCGAACAGCACAAGAGACCCAGTACTTC	CASRGRTAQETQYF
.	TRBV5-1	TRBJ2-7	.	TGCGCCAGCAGCTTGACCCGGGACTTAAGTAACTACGAGCAGTACTTC	CASSLTRDLSNYEQYF
.	TRBV6-5	TRBJ2-7	.	TGTGCCAGCCTGATTCGGGGAATTAACGAGCAGTACTTC	CASLIRGINEQYF
.	TRBV27	TRBJ1-1	.	TGTGCCAGCAGTCCCAGGGGAACTGAAGCTTTCTTT	CASSPRGTEAFF
TRBD1	TRBV27	TRBJ2-1	.	TGTGCCAGCAGTTTATTCCGGACAGGTGGGAACAATGAGCAGTTCTTC	CASSLFRTGGNNEQFF
.	TRBV18	TRBJ2-5	.	TGTGCCAGCTCACCACAGGGGAACCAAGAGACCCAGTACTTC	CASSPQGNQETQYF
TRBD2	TRBV9	TRBJ2-5	.	TGTGCCAGCAGATCAGCGGGGGAAGAGACCCAGTACTTC	CASRSAGEETQYF
TRBD1	TRBV18	TRBJ2-1	.	TGTGCCAGCTCACCCCCTGGACAGGGGGCCGATGAGCAGTTCTTC	CASSPPGQGADEQFF
TRBD1	TRBV23-1	TRBJ2-2	.	TGCGCCAGCAGTCAATCCCTAAGGGACAGGGGGGAAGGGGAGCTGTTTTTT	CASSQSLRDRGEGELFF
TRBD1	TRBV2	TRBJ1-5	.	TGTGCCAGCGGGGGACAGAGCAATCAGCCCCAGCATTTT	CASGGQSNQPQHF
.	TRBV6-5	TRBJ2-5	.	TGTGCCAGCTCGAGAAACCAAGAGACCCAGTACTTC	CASSRNQETQYF
.	TRBV19	TRBJ1-5	.	TGTGCCAGTACCCCACCTGGGACACACGGTCAGCCCCAGCATTTT	CASTPPGTHGQPQHF
.	TRBV5-1	TRBJ2-5	.	TGCGCCAGCAGCTTGGCCAGTAAGACCCAGTACTTC	CASSLASKTQYF
TRBD2	TRBV19	TRBJ2-1	.	TGTGCCAGTAGCAGGACTAGCGGGCCAGTGTACAATGAGCAGTTCTTC	CASSRTSGPVYNEQFF
.	TRBV11-2	TRBJ2-1	.	TGTGCCAGCAGCTTCCTAGCAAATGAGCAGTTCTTC	CASSFLANEQFF
.	TRBV30	TRBJ2-2	.	TGTGCCTGGAGCGGGGCCGGGGAGCTGTTTTTT	CAWSGAGELFF
.	TRBV30	TRBJ1-2	.	TGTGCCTGGAGTGCCGGACAGACCTATGGCTACACCTTC	CAWSAGQTYGYTF
TRBD1	TRBV7-2	TRBJ1-2	few	TGTGCCAGCAGCCGGTGGTCATCGGGACAGGGTAACTATGGCTACACCTTC	CASSRWSSGQGNYGYTF
TRBD2	TRBV6-5	TRBJ2-2	.	TGTGCCAGCAGTCTTAGCGGGAGAAGCACCGGGGAGCTGTTTTTT	CASSLSGRSTGELFF
.	TRBV2	TRBJ1-2	.	TGTGCCAGCGTAGGGGACTCCATGGGAGGCTACACCTTC	CASVGDSMGGYTF
TRBD1	TRBV19	TRBJ1-5	.	TGTGCCAGTAGTGACAGGGGGAATCCAAATCAGCCCCAGCATTTT	CASSDRGNPNQPQHF
.	TRBV7-2	TRBJ2-7	.	TGTGCCAGCAGCTTTCAACAGCACTCCTACGAGCAGTACTTC	CASSFQQHSYEQYF
.	TRBV27	TRBJ1-2	.	TGTGCCAGCAGCGCTTCCCCGGGAAGAGGCTACACCTTC	CASSASPGRGYTF
.	TRBV7-9	TRBJ2-3	.	TGTGCCAGCAGCACTACAGGGGATACGCAGTATTTT	CASSTTGDTQYF
TRBD1	TRBV3-1/TRBV3-2	TRBJ2-3	.	TGTGCCAGCAGCCAAGCGGACAGGCCCAACACAGATACGCAGTATTTT	CASSQADRPNTDTQYF
.	TRBV7-8	TRBJ2-3	.	TGTGCCAGCAGCCGACAGATCACAGATACGCAGTATTTT	CASSRQITDTQYF